The TCR beta chain described here comes from a study of blood T cell repertoires in COVID-19. Study details: Sites in the United States, Italy and Spain provided acute and convalescent COVID-19 samples. The analysed material was cDNA or gDNA that came from T cells, B-cell-depleted T cells, or PBMCs.

A few counts support this clone. Per the original methods: From reference gene primer amplification, estimates of nucleated cell counts were derived. Libraries were prepared by immunoSEQ multiplex PCR; TCRdb keeps only in-frame clonotypes and omits some of them. The D gene and trimming were derived from the DNA, and the V and J assignments and clone size from that table. The repertoire holds roughly 500,000 clones, with roughly 88% as singletons. Germline-derived CDR1 and CDR2 are SEHNR and FQNEAQ (reference sequence). The CDR3 is 14 residues long. Unmatched junction bases numbered 11, after V lost 5 bases and J lost 13 bases.

The clonotype comes from a human donor in a cohort sampled during active COVID-19. The material sequenced was peripheral blood. The chain recombines TRBV7-9 with TRBJ1-1, with 12 bases fitting TRBD1. In DNA, the CDR3 is TGTGCCAGCAGCCAACCCGCCGGGACAGGGGGCTTTTTCTTT. As protein: CASSQPAGTGGFFF.